A selection of T cell receptor beta chains follows, all from one sample in a study of T-cell reconstitution after alpha-beta-depleted transplantation in children. TCRdb ran MiXCR on the PCR reads and lists one entry per CDR3 protein. The sample consists of a few hundred thousand distinct CDR3 sequences, about a fifth of them appearing once. The material was PBMCs from the stem cell graft donor, obtained from the stem cell graft. The receptors were gathered from a human donor who donated a stem cell graft to a child with acute myeloid leukemia. Both conserved end residues are part of each CDR3. A D gene is named only where the DNA matches it firmly. Only some rows state a clone size, as once, few, many or a class for expanded clones.

>TRBV20-1|TRBD1|TRBJ2-3|many
CSARDPGQGSDTQYF
TGCAGTGCTAGAGATCCGGGACAGGGGTCAGATACGCAGTATTTT
>TRBV20-1|.|TRBJ2-7|.
CSVPSRTYEQYF
TGCAGTGTCCCGTCCCGCACCTACGAGCAGTACTTC
>TRBV12-3/TRBV12-4|.|TRBJ1-1|many
CASREVALEAFF
TGTGCCAGCAGGGAAGTGGCTCTAGAAGCTTTCTTT
>TRBV5-1|TRBD2|TRBJ2-3|few
CASSLAGLAGGVDTDTQYF
TGCGCCAGCAGCTTGGCTGGCCTAGCGGGAGGAGTGGACACAGATACGCAGTATTTT
>TRBV6-1|.|TRBJ1-3|.
CASSESGFFSGNTIYF
TGTGCCAGCAGTGAAAGCGGGTTCTTCTCTGGAAACACCATATATTTT
>TRBV29-1|TRBD1|TRBJ1-5|few
CSVIEDLWTGDSNQPQHF
TGCAGCGTGATCGAGGACCTCTGGACAGGGGACAGCAATCAGCCCCAGCATTTT
>TRBV12-3/TRBV12-4|.|TRBJ2-7|many
CASSLAWQGGNEQYF
TGTGCCAGCAGTTTAGCGTGGCAGGGCGGCAACGAGCAGTACTTC
>TRBV6-5|.|TRBJ2-7|many
CASSSGTSGSYEQYF
TGTGCCAGCAGTTCCGGGACTTCTGGGTCCTACGAGCAGTACTTC
>TRBV5-1|.|TRBJ2-3|few
CASSLSRETTDTQYF
TGCGCCAGCAGCTTATCCCGGGAAACCACAGATACGCAGTATTTT
>TRBV20-1|TRBD2|TRBJ2-1|.
CSAPPGLAGQSSYNEQFF
TGCAGTGCCCCCCCGGGACTAGCGGGACAAAGCTCCTACAATGAGCAGTTCTTC
>TRBV18|.|TRBJ1-3|many
CASSPAGPGNTIYF
TGTGCCAGCTCACCGGCAGGCCCTGGAAACACCATATATTTT
>TRBV12-3/TRBV12-4|.|TRBJ2-1|few
CASSLGFYNEQFF
TGTGCCAGCAGTTTGGGATTCTACAATGAGCAGTTCTTC
>TRBV20-1|.|TRBJ2-2|few
CSARDLGDTGELFF
TGCAGTGCTAGAGATCTCGGGGACACCGGGGAGCTGTTTTTT
>TRBV7-9|TRBD1|TRBJ2-5|few
CASSLLGTGDQETQYF
TGTGCCAGCAGCCTACTAGGGACAGGCGACCAAGAGACCCAGTACTTC
>TRBV20-1|TRBD2|TRBJ2-1|few
CSARDSGSGGRQRKQFF
TGCAGTGCTAGAGATTCGGGGTCGGGAGGGCGACAGAGAAAGCAGTTCTTC
>TRBV7-2|TRBD2|TRBJ2-1|.
CASSIAGQTYNEQFF
TGTGCCAGCAGCATAGCGGGACAAACCTACAATGAGCAGTTCTTC
>TRBV12-3/TRBV12-4|.|TRBJ1-3|many
CASSLDQGRAGNTIYF
TGTGCCAGCAGTTTAGATCAGGGGCGCGCCGGAAACACCATATATTTT
>TRBV15|.|TRBJ2-1|.
CATSRLDEQFF
TGTGCCACCAGCAGACTGGATGAGCAGTTCTTC
>TRBV28|.|TRBJ1-6|few
CAVTSLGHDHSPLHF
TGTGCCGTCACCAGCCTGGGGCACGACCATTCACCCCTCCACTTT
>TRBV7-2|.|TRBJ2-1|few
CASSPPGYSYNEQFF
TGTGCCAGCAGCCCCCCGGGGTACTCCTACAATGAGCAGTTCTTC
>TRBV12-3/TRBV12-4|.|TRBJ1-1|many
CASSLPGSEDEAFF
TGTGCCAGCAGTTTACCAGGGTCTGAGGATGAAGCTTTCTTT
>TRBV11-2|TRBD2|TRBJ2-1|many
CASSREGHSNNEQFF
TGTGCCAGCAGCCGGGAGGGCCACAGCAACAATGAGCAGTTCTTC
>TRBV21-1|.|TRBJ2-4|few
CASTNLRGATNSKNIQYF
TGTGCCAGCACCAACCTACGTGGGGCCACGAATTCCAAAAACATTCAGTACTTC
>TRBV25-1|.|TRBJ1-6|.
CASRADSRNSPLHF
TGTGCCAGCAGGGCGGACAGCCGGAATTCACCCCTCCACTTT
>TRBV10-2|TRBD1|TRBJ1-2|few
CASIGTVRYGYGYTF
TGCGCCAGCATCGGGACAGTTCGCTACGGCTATGGCTACACCTTC
>TRBV11-2|.|TRBJ2-5|.
CASSLEGDDQETQYF
TGTGCCAGCAGCTTAGAGGGGGACGACCAAGAGACCCAGTACTTC
>TRBV15|TRBD1|TRBJ1-1|.
CATSRSALQGSEAFF
TGTGCCACCAGCAGAAGTGCCTTACAGGGGTCTGAAGCTTTCTTT
>TRBV25-1|TRBD1|TRBJ2-7|many
CASSPWTGYEQYF
TGTGCCAGCAGTCCCTGGACAGGCTACGAGCAGTACTTC
>TRBV28|TRBD1|TRBJ2-3|.
CASSAPGTGHTDTQYF
TGTGCCAGCAGTGCCCCCGGGACAGGGCACACAGATACGCAGTATTTT
>TRBV4-2|.|TRBJ2-7|.
CASSQVSANSYEQYF
TGTGCCAGCAGCCAAGTATCGGCGAACTCCTACGAGCAGTACTTC
>TRBV5-1|TRBD2|TRBJ2-1|.
CASSLGGGRNYNEQFF
TGCGCCAGCAGCTTGGGGGGAGGGAGGAACTACAATGAGCAGTTCTTC
>TRBV18|TRBD2|TRBJ2-3|once
CASSPPVREGLGTDTQYF
TGTGCCAGCTCACCACCGGTTCGGGAGGGCCTTGGGACAGATACGCAGTATTTT
>TRBV29-1|TRBD1|TRBJ1-1|many
CSARGQANTEAFF
TGCAGCGCACGAGGACAGGCGAACACTGAAGCTTTCTTT
>TRBV11-1|TRBD2|TRBJ2-3|.
CASSWVAGEGLYVTDTQYF
TGTGCCAGCAGCTGGGTCGCTGGGGAGGGCCTTTATGTCACAGATACGCAGTATTTT
>TRBV12-3/TRBV12-4|.|TRBJ2-5|few
CASTLGGTSRQETQYF
TGTGCCAGCACCCTTGGGGGAACTAGCCGCCAAGAGACCCAGTACTTC
>TRBV4-1|.|TRBJ2-1|.
CASSQEHINEQFF
TGCGCCAGCAGCCAAGAACACATTAATGAGCAGTTCTTC
>TRBV27|.|TRBJ1-5|few
CASSFGTEDQPQHF
TGTGCCAGCAGTTTTGGGACGGAAGATCAGCCCCAGCATTTT
>TRBV15|.|TRBJ2-6|few
CATSREGIGANVLTF
TGTGCCACCAGCAGAGAAGGAATTGGGGCCAACGTCCTGACTTTC
>TRBV5-5|.|TRBJ2-5|.
CASSSASGQNQETQYF
TGTGCCAGCAGCAGCGCGAGTGGACAGAACCAAGAGACCCAGTACTTC
>TRBV5-1|TRBD1|TRBJ2-1|few
CASSLTGGKYNEQFF
TGCGCCAGCAGCTTGACAGGGGGCAAATACAATGAGCAGTTCTTC
>TRBV24-1|.|TRBJ2-3|.
CATSPLGGRYTDTQYF
TGTGCCACCAGCCCACTTGGGGGACGATACACAGATACGCAGTATTTT
>TRBV7-9|TRBD1|TRBJ2-7|.
CASSLTGQGHEQYF
TGTGCCAGCAGTCTTACGGGACAGGGGCACGAGCAGTACTTC
>TRBV7-8|.|TRBJ2-7|.
CASSFERRRPSYEQYF
TGTGCCAGCAGCTTCGAACGCAGGCGACCTTCCTACGAGCAGTACTTC
>TRBV12-3/TRBV12-4|TRBD1|TRBJ2-2|.
CATGQGATGELFF
TGTGCCACCGGACAGGGGGCCACCGGGGAGCTGTTTTTT
>TRBV6-5|TRBD2|TRBJ2-3|few
CASSYRRREEADTQYF
TGTGCCAGCAGTTACAGACGGCGGGAGGAGGCAGATACGCAGTATTTT
>TRBV20-1|.|TRBJ2-3|.
CSARDSRYTQYF
TGCAGTGCTAGAGATAGTAGATATACGCAGTATTTT